Listed below are T cell receptor beta chains from one sample, sequenced in a study of T cells in Graves' hyperthyroidism and ophthalmopathy. TCRdb re-derived calls from the multiplex PCR reads in MiXCR, one entry per CDR3 protein. The sample consists of a few hundred thousand distinct CDR3 sequences, 22% of them appearing once. The sample consisted of blood. These receptors all come from an older woman with Graves' ophthalmopathy. The CDR3 runs from the conserved cysteine through the conserved F or W. The D gene is left open where the match is weak. Size is stated for part of the rows, as once, few or many counts, or as a class when the clone is expanded.

abundance: many
v_gene: TRBV7-2
j_gene: TRBJ2-7
d_gene: TRBD2
CDR3aa: CASSRAVSGGPYEQYF
CDR3nt: TGTGCCAGCAGCCGGGCTGTATCGGGAGGACCCTACGAGCAGTACTTC

abundance: -
v_gene: TRBV6-1
j_gene: TRBJ1-2
d_gene: -
CDR3aa: CASSGPAQSYGYTF
CDR3nt: TGTGCCAGCAGTGGTCCGGCTCAGTCCTATGGCTACACCTTC

abundance: many
v_gene: TRBV28
j_gene: TRBJ2-7
d_gene: -
CDR3aa: CATPFFGRLRGEQYF
CDR3nt: TGTGCCACCCCCTTCTTTGGTCGTCTCCGGGGCGAGCAGTACTTC

abundance: many
v_gene: TRBV24-1
j_gene: TRBJ2-2
d_gene: -
CDR3aa: CATSDEDRTGELFF
CDR3nt: TGTGCCACCAGTGATGAAGACCGGACCGGGGAGCTGTTTTTT

abundance: few
v_gene: TRBV20-1
j_gene: TRBJ2-7
d_gene: -
CDR3aa: CSAAAPQGLSSYEQYF
CDR3nt: TGCAGTGCCGCGGCCCCGCAGGGCTTAAGCTCCTACGAGCAGTACTTC

abundance: many
v_gene: TRBV28
j_gene: TRBJ1-2
d_gene: -
CDR3aa: CASSLLGHGYTF
CDR3nt: TGTGCCAGCAGTTTACTCGGTCATGGCTACACCTTC

abundance: -
v_gene: TRBV9
j_gene: TRBJ1-2
d_gene: -
CDR3aa: CASSVDAGNYGYTF
CDR3nt: TGTGCCAGCAGCGTAGATGCAGGGAACTATGGCTACACCTTC

abundance: many
v_gene: TRBV19
j_gene: TRBJ1-1
d_gene: TRBD1
CDR3aa: CASSRTGVRTEAFF
CDR3nt: TGTGCCAGTAGTCGAACAGGGGTGAGGACTGAAGCTTTCTTT

abundance: many
v_gene: TRBV6-2/TRBV6-3
j_gene: TRBJ2-1
d_gene: -
CDR3aa: CASSYGPVTGAYNEQFF
CDR3nt: TGTGCCAGCAGTTACGGCCCAGTTACCGGAGCGTACAATGAGCAGTTCTTC

abundance: few
v_gene: TRBV12-3/TRBV12-4
j_gene: TRBJ1-5
d_gene: -
CDR3aa: CASSLRRGSNQPQHF
CDR3nt: TGTGCCAGCAGTTTACGGCGCGGCTCCAATCAGCCCCAGCATTTT

abundance: many
v_gene: TRBV11-2
j_gene: TRBJ2-7
d_gene: -
CDR3aa: CASSIGTAYEQYF
CDR3nt: TGTGCCAGCAGCATTGGTACAGCCTACGAGCAGTACTTC

abundance: -
v_gene: TRBV6-2/TRBV6-3
j_gene: TRBJ2-1
d_gene: TRBD1
CDR3aa: CASSSRDRTNEQFF
CDR3nt: TGTGCCAGCAGCAGCCGGGACAGGACCAATGAGCAGTTCTTC

abundance: many
v_gene: TRBV12-3/TRBV12-4
j_gene: TRBJ1-5
d_gene: -
CDR3aa: CASSPKDRYNQPQHF
CDR3nt: TGTGCCAGCAGTCCTAAAGACAGGTACAATCAGCCCCAGCATTTT

abundance: -
v_gene: TRBV28
j_gene: TRBJ1-1
d_gene: -
CDR3aa: CASSKGLDTEAFF
CDR3nt: TGTGCCAGCAGTAAGGGCTTGGACACTGAAGCTTTCTTT

abundance: few
v_gene: TRBV6-1
j_gene: TRBJ2-5
d_gene: -
CDR3aa: CASSTGSQETQYF
CDR3nt: TGTGCCAGCAGTACAGGGTCCCAAGAGACCCAGTACTTC

abundance: -
v_gene: TRBV9
j_gene: TRBJ2-2
d_gene: -
CDR3aa: CASSVEGGTGELFF
CDR3nt: TGTGCCAGCAGCGTTGAGGGGGGGACCGGGGAGCTGTTTTTT

abundance: -
v_gene: TRBV12-3/TRBV12-4
j_gene: TRBJ2-7
d_gene: -
CDR3aa: CASSLSLREQYF
CDR3nt: TGTGCCAGCAGTTTGTCACTCCGCGAGCAGTACTTC